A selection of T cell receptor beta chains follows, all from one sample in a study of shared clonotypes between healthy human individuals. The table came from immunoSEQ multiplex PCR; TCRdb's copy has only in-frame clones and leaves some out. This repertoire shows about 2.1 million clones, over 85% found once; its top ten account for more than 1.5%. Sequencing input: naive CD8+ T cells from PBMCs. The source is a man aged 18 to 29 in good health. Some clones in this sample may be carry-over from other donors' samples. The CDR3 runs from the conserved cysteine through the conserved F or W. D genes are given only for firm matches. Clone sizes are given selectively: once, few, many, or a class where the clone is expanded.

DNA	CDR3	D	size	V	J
TGTGCCAGCAGCTTATCACCAGTGACCGGGGAGCTGTTTTTT	CASSLSPVTGELFF	-	few	TRBV7-9	TRBJ2-2
TGTGCCAGCAGCCAAAACTACAATGAGCAGTTCTTC	CASSQNYNEQFF	-	-	TRBV5-4	TRBJ2-1
TGCGCCAGCAGCCAAGTAAAAGTAGTTGCGGCCTACAATGAGCAGTTCTTC	CASSQVKVVAAYNEQFF	-	-	TRBV4-1	TRBJ2-1
TGCGCCAGCAGCACGGGCAGGGGGCGCATATCCTACGAGCAGTACTTC	CASSTGRGRISYEQYF	TRBD1	-	TRBV5-1	TRBJ2-7
TGTGCCAGCAGGGGGACTAGCGAGACAAATGAGCAGTTCTTC	CASRGTSETNEQFF	TRBD2	-	TRBV6-5	TRBJ2-1
TGCGCCAGCAGTGTGAACAGCTACTACGAGCAGTACTTC	CASSVNSYYEQYF	-	-	TRBV10-1	TRBJ2-7
TGTGCCAGCAGTTTTTCTGTCAGAAACGGGGAGCTGTTTTTT	CASSFSVRNGELFF	-	-	TRBV28	TRBJ2-2
TGTGCCAGCAGCGCTCCGGGACTAGCGGGAGCGGGTTCCTACAATGAGCAGTTCTTC	CASSAPGLAGAGSYNEQFF	TRBD2	-	TRBV9	TRBJ2-1
TGTGCCAGCAGCTTAATCGCCGTGAGCTCCTACAATGAGCAGTTCTTC	CASSLIAVSSYNEQFF	-	-	TRBV13	TRBJ2-1
TGTGCCAGCAGCTTCGGGGTTTCCTACAATGAGCAGTTCTTC	CASSFGVSYNEQFF	-	-	TRBV5-6	TRBJ2-1
TGTGCCAGCAGTTTTTCAGGGAGGGGTGAAAAACTGTTTTTT	CASSFSGRGEKLFF	-	-	TRBV27	TRBJ1-4
TGTGCCAGCAGCTCCGATCAGGAGGGAGGGCCGTTCTACAATGAGCAGTTCTTC	CASSSDQEGGPFYNEQFF	TRBD2	-	TRBV5-6	TRBJ2-1
TGTGCCAGCAGCCGAATGGACAGGGCGAACACTGAAGCTTTCTTT	CASSRMDRANTEAFF	TRBD1	-	TRBV7-9	TRBJ1-1
TGTGCCAGCAGTTTAGTTTGGGCGGGCGGGGGTAGCACAGATACGCAGTATTTT	CASSLVWAGGGSTDTQYF	TRBD2	-	TRBV27	TRBJ2-3
TGTGCCAGCAGCTTGGACCCCGGCGGTCCTAATGAAAAACTGTTTTTT	CASSLDPGGPNEKLFF	-	-	TRBV5-6	TRBJ1-4
TGCAGCGTTAAGGAGCGGGAGGGTGAGCAGTACTTC	CSVKEREGEQYF	TRBD2	-	TRBV29-1	TRBJ2-7
TGTGCCAGCAGCTTGATAGCGGGAGGGTACAATGAGCAGTTCTTC	CASSLIAGGYNEQFF	TRBD2	-	TRBV7-3	TRBJ2-1
TGTGCCAGCAGTACCCTGGAGAAATCGGGCTACGAGCAGTACTTC	CASSTLEKSGYEQYF	-	-	TRBV27	TRBJ2-7
TGTGCCAGCAGTTCCAGGGGCAGGGATACGCAGTATTTT	CASSSRGRDTQYF	-	once	TRBV28	TRBJ2-3
TGCGCCAGCAGCCCGGGACTCGGCTCCTACGAGCAGTACTTC	CASSPGLGSYEQYF	-	-	TRBV5-1	TRBJ2-7
TGCGCCAGCAGCTTGGTTGGACAGATGAACACTGAAGCTTTCTTT	CASSLVGQMNTEAFF	-	-	TRBV5-1	TRBJ1-1
TGTGCCAGTAGTCAATACCCGACGACTAGCGGGAGCTACGAGCAGTACTTC	CASSQYPTTSGSYEQYF	TRBD2	-	TRBV19	TRBJ2-7
TGTGCCAGCAGTTTCACAGGCATGGGATCAGATACGCAGTATTTT	CASSFTGMGSDTQYF	-	-	TRBV28	TRBJ2-3
TGCGCCAGCAGTCAGCCACGACAGGGATACGAGCAGTACTTC	CASSQPRQGYEQYF	TRBD1	-	TRBV23-1	TRBJ2-7
TGTGCCAGCAGCTTAGGGGACAGGGGGCGCCCCCCCTATGGCTACACCTTC	CASSLGDRGRPPYGYTF	TRBD1	-	TRBV7-8	TRBJ1-2
TGTGCCAGCAGCTTTAAGCGGGAGAGGCAGGATGAGCAGTTCTTC	CASSFKRERQDEQFF	TRBD2	once	TRBV7-9	TRBJ2-1
TGTGCCAGCAGCGCAGAGAACAGGGGAAACTATGGCTACACCTTC	CASSAENRGNYGYTF	TRBD1	-	TRBV7-9	TRBJ1-2
TGTGCCAGCAGCTTAGAATCAATTCAGTACTTC	CASSLESIQYF	-	-	TRBV7-8	TRBJ2-4
TGTGCCAGCAGTTACTCCAGAGAGGGAGCCAAAAACATTCAGTACTTC	CASSYSREGAKNIQYF	-	few	TRBV6-6	TRBJ2-4
TGTGCCAGCAGTTTAGGGCGGGGGCGCGGGGAAAAACTGTTTTTT	CASSLGRGRGEKLFF	-	-	TRBV28	TRBJ1-4
TGTGCCAGCAGTCTCTGGACACCGGATGTGTCCGGGGAGCTGTTTTTT	CASSLWTPDVSGELFF	-	-	TRBV27	TRBJ2-2
TGCGCCAGTAGGCCGGGACAGGGATTCTCCTACGAGCAGTACTTC	CASRPGQGFSYEQYF	TRBD1	-	TRBV23-1	TRBJ2-7
TGTGCCGTCTCTCGGGGATCAGGAGTTAACACCGGGGAGCTGTTTTTT	CAVSRGSGVNTGELFF	-	-	TRBV19	TRBJ2-2
TGCGCCAGCCGGGGACAGGGGTTTGGGGCCAACGTCCTGACTTTC	CASRGQGFGANVLTF	TRBD1	-	TRBV5-1	TRBJ2-6
TGTGCCATCAGCCCCTTGTTGACTAGCGGGAACGACTGGGCCAAAAACATTCAGTACTTC	CAISPLLTSGNDWAKNIQYF	TRBD2	-	TRBV10-3	TRBJ2-4